This TCR beta chain was recorded in a study of regulatory T cells in long-lasting Graves disease (dated by TCRdb to the early 2020s). At the level of the whole study: Antithyroid drugs had been taken for less than 3 months by newly diagnosed Graves' disease patients. This study used TCR sequencing and RNA sequencing of peripheral blood to compare persistent Graves' disease patients against newly diagnosed Graves' disease patients. The study was conducted in China and was registered as a clinical trial. TCR sequencing covered roughly 13 persistent and about 20 newly diagnosed Graves' disease patients, some 35 samples in total.

Reading the label with the study, this specimen's time point is: newly diagnosed GD, antithyroid drugs for less than 3 months. For both TCR sequencing and RNA sequencing, RNA was extracted from PBMCs using TRIzol. The diagnosis of Graves' disease was made according to American Thyroid Association guidelines. Recruitment of patients was carried out at an endocrinology department in Xi'an, China. Each patient gave about 8.1 milliliters of peripheral blood, collected in an EDTA anticoagulant tube. Ficoll Paque Plus density gradient separation was used to isolate PBMCs, and no further T cell sorting was performed. An Agilent 2100 Bioanalyzer and agarose gel were used to check RNA quality, and a NanoDrop 2000 was used to measure RNA concentration. The protocol used for the library was multiplex PCR. The run used an Illumina HiSeq 4000. TCR beta libraries were built with iRepertoire HTBI primers and Arm-PCR amplification of CDR3 regions. Before sequencing, the PCR products underwent gel purification. On the study's bioinformatics: Gene usage analysis of CDR3 amino acid clonotypes used the 50 to 70 TRBV and 14 TRBJ segments found across samples. COPE and FqMerger were used to merge filtered high-quality paired reads into contigs. BLAST was used to align contigs to IMGT TRBV, TRBD and TRBJ reference genes, and CDR3 was defined according to IMGT. Any clonotype with a frequency above 0.1% was counted as a highly expanded clone. Repertoire diversity was measured by Shannon entropy, and V-J evenness by the Gini coefficient. A clonotype found in more than one individual was treated as public. TCRdb cleaned the public reads at Q25 with fastp, built clones with MiXCR and kept in-frame beta chains. All rows with the same CDR3 protein become a single entry with the most common DNA and genes. The V and J calls here are based on TCRdb, not the publication. This sample comprises 580,000 or so distinct CDR3 sequences, 15% to 20% of them detected only once. The top ten clonotypes cover approximately 12% of the sample.

This clonotype was observed many times. Its antigen remains unidentified. No base quality information exists; no much larger clone differs at one position. Between the V and J ends, shortened by 4 bases and 3 bases respectively, the junction contains 12 bases. The CDR3 has 14 amino acids, counting the end cysteine and phenylalanine. Solely the CDR3 DNA is kept, with 42 bases framed from the first base. Overall study results and their limits: More public clonotypes were shared among persistent patients (around 3,000) than among newly diagnosed patients (more than 950). Only peripheral blood was studied, because thyroid tissue, the primary lesion, was inaccessible. Sequencing and analysis were limited to the TCR beta chain. Lower TCR Shannon entropy and fewer highly expanded clones were observed in persistent Graves' disease patients than in newly diagnosed patients, which suggested clonal expansion. TRBV28, TRBJ1-2 and TRBJ2-5 were preferentially used in persistent disease, while TRBV20-1 and TRBJ2-1 were favored in newly diagnosed disease. The small sample size was acknowledged by the authors as a limitation that may reduce accuracy.

The sample also formed part of further work on T cells in Graves' hyperthyroidism and ophthalmopathy. The other study reports the following: Stable Graves' hyperthyroidism was defined as the absence of progression to ophthalmopathy over 18 months of follow-up. Hyperthyroidism patients were newly diagnosed, had a disease duration of under 2 months, and were aged 18 to 65 years. Patients with uncontrolled infections, other autoimmune diseases, pregnancy or lactation were excluded. Diagnoses were based on clinical symptoms, serum thyroxine and TRAb, thyroid ultrasound and orbital computed tomography. The first round of RT-PCR for the TCR CDR3 was performed with the HTBI primer set and the Qiagen OneStep RT-PCR kit. Most expanded thyroid clonotypes (frequency above 0.001) were also detected in blood, suggesting blood repertoires may reflect thyroid immune responses. Ophthalmopathy was separated from stable hyperthyroidism by a 13 V-J signature model, with approximately 86% sensitivity and approximately 81% specificity obtained in cross-validation and 80%/75% obtained in testing. In validation, progression to ophthalmopathy was predicted by the model with 65% to 71% sensitivity and approximately 78% specificity, a median of approximately 6.5 months before onset. TCR V-J signatures able to tell the groups apart were searched for in a discovery cohort of some 97 patients, of whom more than 40 had Graves' ophthalmopathy and 57 had stable Graves' hyperthyroidism. An independent validation cohort of under 20 hyperthyroidism patients and about 15 patients who later progressed to ophthalmopathy tested prospective prediction of ophthalmopathy. The roughly 99 discovery patients were divided at random into training and test sets in a 7:3 ratio. In several Graves' hyperthyroidism patients, the study also compared T-cell repertoires from thyroid tissue with T-cell repertoires from blood. Once sampling was done, hyperthyroidism patients were given methimazole at a starting dose of 30 mg daily, whereas ophthalmopathy patients were given high-dose intravenous methylprednisolone. Libraries were constructed in a second round of multiplex PCR, after which size selection and purification were performed. Libraries were sequenced paired-end with 100 bp reads on an Illumina HiSeq2000. Raw data were processed with SOAPnuke, discarding reads with adapters, uncalled bases, mean Phred below 15, or no exact constant-primer or identifier match. High-quality paired reads were merged using COPE v1.2.5, and each unique nucleotide sequence was defined as a clonotype. MiTCR v1.1 was used to align the clonotypes against IMGT TRBV, TRBD and TRBJ reference segments. The analysis was restricted to V-J combinations with a frequency above 0.0001, which together covered 99.2% of the repertoires. The TCS score was defined as the ratio of F50 (clonal expansion) to E x V (chaos), calculated using BLOSUM62-based TCRdist between CDR3 peptides within each V-J. Welch's t-statistics and random forest reduced around 520 V-J features to 10 to 15, which were used in a naive Bayes classifier (R e1071). Sample size was not statistically predetermined, and blinding of investigators to group allocation was not performed. The paper reports TCR Vbeta CDR3 sequencing of 135 peripheral blood samples: over 40 ophthalmopathy, roughly 74 hyperthyroidism and 17 progressor patients.

The origin of this receptor is a young man with Graves disease. Donor details come from another sample of the same person, matched by shared clones. The specimen comprised peripheral blood mononuclear cells (PBMCs), sampled at new diagnosis, from a patient treated with antithyroid drugs. The rearranged chain carries TRBV12-3 or TRBV12-4 and TRBJ2-5; the D gene is tentatively TRBD1 or TRBD2, each matching 6 bases. CDR3 sequence: CASSSRGLEETQYF. The sequence in DNA is TGTGCCAGCAGTTCCCGGGGGCTAGAAGAGACCCAGTACTTC.